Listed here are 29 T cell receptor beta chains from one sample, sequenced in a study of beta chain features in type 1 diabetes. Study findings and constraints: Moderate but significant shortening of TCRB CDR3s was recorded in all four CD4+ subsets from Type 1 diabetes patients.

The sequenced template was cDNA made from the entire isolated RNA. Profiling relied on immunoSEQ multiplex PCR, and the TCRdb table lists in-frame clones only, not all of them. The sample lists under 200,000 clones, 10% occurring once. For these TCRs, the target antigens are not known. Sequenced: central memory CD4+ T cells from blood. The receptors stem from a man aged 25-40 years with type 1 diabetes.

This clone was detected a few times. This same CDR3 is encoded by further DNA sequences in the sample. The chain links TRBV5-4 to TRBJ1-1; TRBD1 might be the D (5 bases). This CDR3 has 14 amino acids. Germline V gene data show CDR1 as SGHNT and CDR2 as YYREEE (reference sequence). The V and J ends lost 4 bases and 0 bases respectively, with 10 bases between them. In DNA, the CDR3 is TGTGCCAGCAGCCTTCGACAGATGAACACTGAAGCTTTCTTT. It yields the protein CASSLRQMNTEAFF.

The CDR3 coding sequence is TGTGCCAGCAGCATCTCCCGGGACAGGGGGTTAACACATGGCTACACCTTC. Its translation is CASSISRDRGLTHGYTF. This chain joins TRBV5-6 and TRBJ1-2; 11 nucleotides agree with TRBD1. J gave up 6 bases and V 4 bases, and 14 bases lay outside the gene matches. The germline gives CDR1 SGHDT, CDR2 YYEEEE. CDR3 length equals 17 residues.

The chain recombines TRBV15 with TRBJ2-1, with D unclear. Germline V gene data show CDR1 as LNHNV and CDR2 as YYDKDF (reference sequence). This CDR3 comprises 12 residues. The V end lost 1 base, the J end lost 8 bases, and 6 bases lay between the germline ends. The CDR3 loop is CATSRVSHEQFF. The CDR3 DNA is TGTGCCACCAGCAGAGTTAGTCATGAGCAGTTCTTC. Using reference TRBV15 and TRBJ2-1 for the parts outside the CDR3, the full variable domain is DAMVIQNPRYQVTQFGKPVTLSCSQTLNHNVMYWYQQKSSQAPKLLFHYYDKDFNNEADTPDNFQSRRPNTSFCFLDIRSPGLGDTAMYLCATSRVSHEQFFGPGTRLTVL.

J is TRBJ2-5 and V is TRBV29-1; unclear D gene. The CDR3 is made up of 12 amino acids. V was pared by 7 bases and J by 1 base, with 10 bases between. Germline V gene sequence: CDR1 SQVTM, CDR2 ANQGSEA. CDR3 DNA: TGCAGCGGATCAGAGGCCCAAGAGACCCAGTACTTC. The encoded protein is CSGSEAQETQYF.

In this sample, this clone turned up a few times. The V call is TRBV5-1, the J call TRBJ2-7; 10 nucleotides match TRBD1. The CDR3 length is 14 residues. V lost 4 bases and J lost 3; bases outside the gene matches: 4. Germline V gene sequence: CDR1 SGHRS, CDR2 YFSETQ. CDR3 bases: TGCGCCAGCAGCCCGACAGGGGGCATCTACGAGCAGTACTTC. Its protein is CASSPTGGIYEQYF.

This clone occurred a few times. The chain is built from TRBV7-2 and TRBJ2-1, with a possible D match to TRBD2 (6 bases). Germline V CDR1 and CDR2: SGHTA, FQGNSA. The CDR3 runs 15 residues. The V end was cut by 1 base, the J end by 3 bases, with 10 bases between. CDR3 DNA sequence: TGTGCCAGCAGCTTAGTGGGCGGGATCTACAATGAGCAGTTCTTC. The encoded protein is CASSLVGGIYNEQFF.

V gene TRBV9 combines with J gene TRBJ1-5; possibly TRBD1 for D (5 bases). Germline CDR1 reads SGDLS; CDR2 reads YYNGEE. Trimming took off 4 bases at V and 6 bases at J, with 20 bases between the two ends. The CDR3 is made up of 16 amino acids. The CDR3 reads CASSPQAGREGQPQHF. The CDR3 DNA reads TGTGCCAGCAGCCCACAGGCCGGCAGGGAAGGTCAGCCCCAGCATTTT.

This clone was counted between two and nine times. The CDR3 nucleotides are TGTGCCAGCAGCCAAGTTCGCAGTCGGGACACTGAAGCTTTCTTT. It translates to CASSQVRSRDTEAFF. This chain uses TRBV4-2 with TRBJ1-1; D is undetermined. V lost 1 base and J 3 bases, leaving 12 bases between the germline ends. Germline CDR1 and CDR2: LGHNA and YNFKEQ. The CDR3 is made up of 15 amino acids.

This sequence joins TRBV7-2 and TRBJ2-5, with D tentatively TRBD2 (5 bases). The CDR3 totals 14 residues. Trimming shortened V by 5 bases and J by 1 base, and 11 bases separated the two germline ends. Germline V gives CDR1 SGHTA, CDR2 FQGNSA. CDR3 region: CASSPRLTQETQYF. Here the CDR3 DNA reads TGTGCCAGCAGCCCACGACTAACCCAAGAGACCCAGTACTTC.

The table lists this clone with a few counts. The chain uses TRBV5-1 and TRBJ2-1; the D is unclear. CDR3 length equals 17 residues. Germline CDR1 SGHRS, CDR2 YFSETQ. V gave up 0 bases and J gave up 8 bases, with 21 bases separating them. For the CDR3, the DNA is TGCGCCAGCAGCTTGGTCGCTTCTAGTGCGGATGGCGATGAGCAGTTCTTC. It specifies CASSLVASSADGDEQFF.

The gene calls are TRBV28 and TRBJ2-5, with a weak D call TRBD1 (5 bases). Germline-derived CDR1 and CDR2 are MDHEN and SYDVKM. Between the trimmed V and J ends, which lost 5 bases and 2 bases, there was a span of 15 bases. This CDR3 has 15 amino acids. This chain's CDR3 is CASSQPPAGQETQYF. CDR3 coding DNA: TGTGCCAGCAGTCAACCCCCGGCAGGGCAAGAGACCCAGTACTTC.

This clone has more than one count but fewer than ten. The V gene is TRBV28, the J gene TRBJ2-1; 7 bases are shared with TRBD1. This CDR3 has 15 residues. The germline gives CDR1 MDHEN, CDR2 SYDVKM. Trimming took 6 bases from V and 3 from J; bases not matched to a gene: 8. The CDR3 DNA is TGTGCCAGCAGGAATACAGGGGCCATCTACAATGAGCAGTTCTTC. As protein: CASRNTGAIYNEQFF.

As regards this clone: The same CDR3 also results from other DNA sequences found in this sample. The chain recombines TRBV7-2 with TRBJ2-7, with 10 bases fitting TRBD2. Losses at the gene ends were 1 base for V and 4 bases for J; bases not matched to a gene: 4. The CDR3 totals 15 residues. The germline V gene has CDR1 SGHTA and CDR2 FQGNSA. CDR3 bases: TGTGCCAGCAGCTTAGTAGCGGGAGGCTTATACGAGCAGTACTTC. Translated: CASSLVAGGLYEQYF.

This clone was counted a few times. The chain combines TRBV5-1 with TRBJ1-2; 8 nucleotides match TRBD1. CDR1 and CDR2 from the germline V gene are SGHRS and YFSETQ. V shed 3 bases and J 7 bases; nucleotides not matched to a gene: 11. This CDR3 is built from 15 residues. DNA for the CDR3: TGCGCCAGCAGCTCGGCGCAGGGGGCGCTTATTGGCTACACCTTC. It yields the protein CASSSAQGALIGYTF.

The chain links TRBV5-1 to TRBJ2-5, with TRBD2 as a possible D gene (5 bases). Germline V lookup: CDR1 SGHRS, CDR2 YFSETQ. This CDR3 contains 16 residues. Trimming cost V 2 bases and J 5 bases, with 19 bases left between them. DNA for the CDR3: TGCGCCAGCAGCTTTGCGGGCGTACAGCTAGGGGAGACCCAGTACTTC. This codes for CASSFAGVQLGETQYF.

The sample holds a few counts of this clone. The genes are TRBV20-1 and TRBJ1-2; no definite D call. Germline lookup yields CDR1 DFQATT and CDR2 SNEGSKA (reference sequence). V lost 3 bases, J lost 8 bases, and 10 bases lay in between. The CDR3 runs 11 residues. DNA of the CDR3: TGCAGTGCTAGCCATCTCCAGGGCTACACCTTC. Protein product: CSASHLQGYTF.

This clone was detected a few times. CDR3: CASIRTSGSTEQYF. The CDR3 coding sequence is TGTGCCAGTATACGGACTAGCGGGAGTACCGAGCAGTACTTC. The gene calls are TRBV28 and TRBJ2-7, with 13 nucleotides matching TRBD2. Germline CDR1 MDHEN, CDR2 SYDVKM. The V gene end was trimmed by 9 bases and the J gene end by 6 bases; junction bases not matched to a gene: 8. This CDR3 is 14 amino acids long.

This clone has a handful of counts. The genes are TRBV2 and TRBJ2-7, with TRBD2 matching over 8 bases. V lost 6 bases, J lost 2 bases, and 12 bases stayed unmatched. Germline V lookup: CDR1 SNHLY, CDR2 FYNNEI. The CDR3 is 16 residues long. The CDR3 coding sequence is TGTGCCAGCAGGGCAGGGACTAGGGTAATCACCTACGAGCAGTACTTC. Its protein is CASRAGTRVITYEQYF.

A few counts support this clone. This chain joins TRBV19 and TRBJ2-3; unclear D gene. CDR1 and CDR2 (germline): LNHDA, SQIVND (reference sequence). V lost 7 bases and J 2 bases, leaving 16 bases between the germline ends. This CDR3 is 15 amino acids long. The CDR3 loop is CASMSGDSHTDTQYF. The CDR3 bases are TGTGCCAGTATGAGTGGAGACTCCCACACAGATACGCAGTATTTT. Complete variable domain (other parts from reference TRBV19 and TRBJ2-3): DGGITQSPKYLFRKEGQNVTLSCEQNLNHDAMYWYRQDPGQGLRLIYYSQIVNDFQKGDIAEGYSVSREKKESFPLTVTSAQKNPTAFYLCASMSGDSHTDTQYFGPGTRLTVL.

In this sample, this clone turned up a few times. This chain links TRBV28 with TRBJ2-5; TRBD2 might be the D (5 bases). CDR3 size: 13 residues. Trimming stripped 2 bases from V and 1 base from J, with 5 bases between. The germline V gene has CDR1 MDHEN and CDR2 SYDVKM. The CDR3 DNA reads TGTGCCAGCAGTTTACTAGCCCAAGAGACCCAGTACTTC. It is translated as CASSLLAQETQYF.

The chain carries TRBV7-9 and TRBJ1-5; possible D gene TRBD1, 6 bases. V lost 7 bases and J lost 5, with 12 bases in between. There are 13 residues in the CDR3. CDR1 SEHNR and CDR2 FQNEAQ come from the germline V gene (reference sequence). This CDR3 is CASNLGGDQPQHF. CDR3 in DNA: TGTGCCAGCAACCTAGGGGGTGATCAGCCCCAGCATTTT.

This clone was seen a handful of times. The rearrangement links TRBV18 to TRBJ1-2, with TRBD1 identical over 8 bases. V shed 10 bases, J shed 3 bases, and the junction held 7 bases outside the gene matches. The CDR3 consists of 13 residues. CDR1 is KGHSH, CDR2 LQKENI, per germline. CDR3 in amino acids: CATQGQADYGYTF. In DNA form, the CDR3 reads TGTGCCACCCAGGGACAGGCAGACTATGGCTACACCTTC.

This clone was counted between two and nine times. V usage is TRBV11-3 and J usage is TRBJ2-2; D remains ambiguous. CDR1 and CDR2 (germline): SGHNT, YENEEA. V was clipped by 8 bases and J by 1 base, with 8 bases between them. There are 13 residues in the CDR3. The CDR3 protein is CASAQMNTGELFF. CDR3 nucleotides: TGTGCCAGCGCCCAGATGAACACCGGGGAGCTGTTTTTT.

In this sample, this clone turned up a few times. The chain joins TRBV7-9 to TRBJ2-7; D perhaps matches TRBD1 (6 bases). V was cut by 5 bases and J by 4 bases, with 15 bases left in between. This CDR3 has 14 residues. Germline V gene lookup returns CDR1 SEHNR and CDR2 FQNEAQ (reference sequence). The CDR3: CASSPGVWDYEQYF. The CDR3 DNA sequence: TGTGCCAGCAGCCCAGGGGTCTGGGATTACGAGCAGTACTTC.

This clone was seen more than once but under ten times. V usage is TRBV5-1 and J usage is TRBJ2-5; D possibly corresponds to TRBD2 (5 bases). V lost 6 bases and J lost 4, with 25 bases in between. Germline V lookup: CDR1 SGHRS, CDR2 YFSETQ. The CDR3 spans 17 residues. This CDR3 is CASTRSFNTGVAETQYF. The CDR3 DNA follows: TGCGCCAGCACTCGGTCCTTCAACACCGGGGTAGCAGAGACCCAGTACTTC.

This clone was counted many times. The chain's CDR3 is CAWRLAGVYNEQFF. The DNA of the CDR3 is TGTGCCTGGAGACTAGCGGGGGTTTACAATGAGCAGTTCTTC. This chain connects TRBV30 to TRBJ2-1; TRBD2 matches 11 bases. Germline CDR1 is GTSNPN and CDR2 is SVGIG (reference sequence). Germline trimming cut 3 bases from V and 4 bases from J; bases unmatched to any gene: 2. This CDR3 is built from 14 residues.

CDR3 nucleotides: TGTGCCAGTAGTATCGAGATGAACACTGAAGCTTTCTTT. It yields the protein CASSIEMNTEAFF. The chain joins TRBV19 to TRBJ1-1; D gene uncertain. Germline CDR1 is LNHDA and CDR2 is SQIVND (reference sequence). The ends were cut back, 3 bases at V and 0 bases at J, with 5 bases in the middle. The CDR3 totals 13 residues.

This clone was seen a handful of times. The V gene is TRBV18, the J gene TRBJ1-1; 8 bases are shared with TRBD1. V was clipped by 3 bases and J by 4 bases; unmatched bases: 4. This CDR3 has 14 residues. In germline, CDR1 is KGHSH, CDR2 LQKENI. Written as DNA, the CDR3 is TGTGCCAGCTCACCCTACGGGACAGGCACTGAAGCTTTCTTT. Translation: CASSPYGTGTEAFF.

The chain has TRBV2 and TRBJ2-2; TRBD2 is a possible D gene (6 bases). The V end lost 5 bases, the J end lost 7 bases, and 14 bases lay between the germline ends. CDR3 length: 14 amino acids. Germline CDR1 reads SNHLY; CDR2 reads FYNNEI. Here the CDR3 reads CASSSYGGSGELFF. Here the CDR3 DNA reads TGTGCCAGCAGTTCATACGGGGGTAGCGGGGAGCTGTTTTTT.